This T cell receptor (beta chain) was sequenced during a study of blood T cell repertoires in COVID-19. Source study methods: For nucleated cells, counts were estimated from reference gene primer amplification. TCRdb's copy holds only in-frame clones and misses some; the assay was immunoSEQ multiplex PCR. The V and J calls and clone size are taken from that table; D and trimming were inferred from the DNA. The sample has under 350,000 clones, roughly 89% seen once. Germline V gene sequence: CDR1 SGHAT, CDR2 FQNNGV. This CDR3 contains 13 residues. The V and J ends lost 1 base and 2 bases respectively, with 5 bases between them. This clone has a handful of counts.

Sequenced material: PBMCs or T cells enriched from blood (not recorded which). The clonotype comes from a woman in her sixties who had recovered from COVID-19. This chain links TRBV11-2 with TRBJ2-5, with no clear D. This chain's CDR3 is CASSLVEQETQYF. The DNA of the CDR3 is TGTGCCAGCAGCTTAGTAGAACAAGAGACCCAGTACTTC.